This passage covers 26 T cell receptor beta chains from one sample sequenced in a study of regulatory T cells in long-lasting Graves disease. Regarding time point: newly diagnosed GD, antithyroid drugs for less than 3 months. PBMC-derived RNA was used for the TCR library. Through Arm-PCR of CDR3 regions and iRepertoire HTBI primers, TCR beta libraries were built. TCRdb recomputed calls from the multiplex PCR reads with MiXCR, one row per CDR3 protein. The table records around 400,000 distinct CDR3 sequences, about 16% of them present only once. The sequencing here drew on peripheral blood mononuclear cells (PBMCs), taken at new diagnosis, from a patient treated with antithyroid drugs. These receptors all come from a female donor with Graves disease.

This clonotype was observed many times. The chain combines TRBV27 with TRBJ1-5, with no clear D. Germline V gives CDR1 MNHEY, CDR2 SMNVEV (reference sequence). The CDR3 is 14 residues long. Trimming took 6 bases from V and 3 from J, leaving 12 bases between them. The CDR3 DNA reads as TGTGCCAGCAGGAGGGTAGCACACAATCAGCCCCAGCATTTT. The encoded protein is CASRRVAHNQPQHF.

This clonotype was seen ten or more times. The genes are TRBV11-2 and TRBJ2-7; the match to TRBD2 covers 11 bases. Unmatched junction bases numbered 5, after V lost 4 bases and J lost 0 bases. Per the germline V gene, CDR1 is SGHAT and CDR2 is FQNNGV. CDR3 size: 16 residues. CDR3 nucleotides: TGTGCCAGCAGCTACCAAACTAGCGGGGGCTCCTACGAGCAGTACTTC. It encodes CASSYQTSGGSYEQYF.

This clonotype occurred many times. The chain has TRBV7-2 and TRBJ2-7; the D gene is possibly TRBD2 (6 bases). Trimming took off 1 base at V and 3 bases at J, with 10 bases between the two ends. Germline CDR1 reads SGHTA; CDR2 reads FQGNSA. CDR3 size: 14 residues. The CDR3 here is CASSLGYGSYEQYF. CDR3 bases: TGTGCCAGCAGCTTAGGTTACGGGAGCTACGAGCAGTACTTC.

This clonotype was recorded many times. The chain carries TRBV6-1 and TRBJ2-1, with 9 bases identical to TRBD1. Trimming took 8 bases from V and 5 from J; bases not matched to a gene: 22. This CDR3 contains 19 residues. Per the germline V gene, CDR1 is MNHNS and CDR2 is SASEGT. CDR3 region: CASAKAGTGLSRSNNEQFF. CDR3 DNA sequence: TGTGCCAGCGCTAAGGCCGGGACAGGGCTATCGCGGAGCAACAATGAGCAGTTCTTC.

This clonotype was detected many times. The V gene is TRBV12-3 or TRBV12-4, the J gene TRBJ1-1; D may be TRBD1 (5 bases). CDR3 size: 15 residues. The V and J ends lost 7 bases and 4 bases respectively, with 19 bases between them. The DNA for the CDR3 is TGTGCCAGCATGGTATCCGGGGCGAGGAGCACTGAAGCTTTCTTT. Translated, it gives CASMVSGARSTEAFF.

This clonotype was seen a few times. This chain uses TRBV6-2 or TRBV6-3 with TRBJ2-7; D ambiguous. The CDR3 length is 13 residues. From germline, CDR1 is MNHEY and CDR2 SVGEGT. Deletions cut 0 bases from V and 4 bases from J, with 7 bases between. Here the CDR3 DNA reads TGTGCCAGCAGTTACTCGTCCCCGTACGAGCAGTACTTC. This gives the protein CASSYSSPYEQYF.

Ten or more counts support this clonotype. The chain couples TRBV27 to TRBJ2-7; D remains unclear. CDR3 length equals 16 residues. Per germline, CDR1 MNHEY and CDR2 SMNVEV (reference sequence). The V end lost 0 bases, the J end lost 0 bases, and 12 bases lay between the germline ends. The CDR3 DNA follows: TGTGCCAGCAGTTTATCCGGTGACGATGGCTCCTACGAGCAGTACTTC. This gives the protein CASSLSGDDGSYEQYF.

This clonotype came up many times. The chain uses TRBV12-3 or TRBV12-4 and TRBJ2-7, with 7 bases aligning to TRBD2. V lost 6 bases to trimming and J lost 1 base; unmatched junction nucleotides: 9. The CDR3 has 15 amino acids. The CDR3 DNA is TGTGCCAGCAGGAAAGGGGCGGGAGTTTCCTACGAGCAGTACTTC. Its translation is CASRKGAGVSYEQYF.

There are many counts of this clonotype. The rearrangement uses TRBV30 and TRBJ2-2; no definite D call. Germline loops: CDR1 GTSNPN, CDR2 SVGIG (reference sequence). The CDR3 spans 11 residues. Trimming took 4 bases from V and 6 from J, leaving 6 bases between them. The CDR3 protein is CAWTRAGELFF. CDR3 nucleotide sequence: TGTGCCTGGACCCGGGCCGGGGAGCTGTTTTTT.

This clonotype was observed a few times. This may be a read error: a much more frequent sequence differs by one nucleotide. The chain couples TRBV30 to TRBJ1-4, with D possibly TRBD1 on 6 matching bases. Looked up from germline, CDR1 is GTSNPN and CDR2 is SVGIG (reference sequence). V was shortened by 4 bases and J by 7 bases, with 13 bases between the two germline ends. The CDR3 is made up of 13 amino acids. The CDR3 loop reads CAWKLQGIEKLFF. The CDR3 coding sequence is TGTGCCTGGAAGCTACAGGGCATTGAAAAACTGTTTTTT. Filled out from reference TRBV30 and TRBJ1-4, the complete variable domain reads SQTIHQWPATLVQPVGSPLSLECTVEGTSNPNLYWYRQAAGRGLQLLFYSVGIGQISSEVPQNLSASRPQDRQFILSSKKLLLSDSGFYLCAWKLQGIEKLFFGSGTQLSVL.

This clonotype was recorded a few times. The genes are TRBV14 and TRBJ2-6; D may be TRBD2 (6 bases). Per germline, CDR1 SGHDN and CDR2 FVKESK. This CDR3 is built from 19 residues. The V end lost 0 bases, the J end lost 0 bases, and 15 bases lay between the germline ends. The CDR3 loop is CASSQEEGSADSGANVLTF. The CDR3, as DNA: TGTGCCAGCAGCCAAGAGGAGGGTAGCGCCGACTCTGGGGCCAACGTCCTGACTTTC.

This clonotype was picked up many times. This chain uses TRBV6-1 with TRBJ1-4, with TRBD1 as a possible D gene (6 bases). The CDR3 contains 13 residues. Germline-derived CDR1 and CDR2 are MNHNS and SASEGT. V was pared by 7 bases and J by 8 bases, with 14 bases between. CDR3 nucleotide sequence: TGTGCCAGCACTCACACAGGGAACGAAAAACTGTTTTTT. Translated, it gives CASTHTGNEKLFF.

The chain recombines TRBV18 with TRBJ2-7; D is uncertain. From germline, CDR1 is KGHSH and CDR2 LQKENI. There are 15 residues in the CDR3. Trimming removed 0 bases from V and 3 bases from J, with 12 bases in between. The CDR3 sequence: CASSPPTRAGYEQYF. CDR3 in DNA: TGTGCCAGCTCACCACCCACCCGGGCAGGCTACGAGCAGTACTTC.

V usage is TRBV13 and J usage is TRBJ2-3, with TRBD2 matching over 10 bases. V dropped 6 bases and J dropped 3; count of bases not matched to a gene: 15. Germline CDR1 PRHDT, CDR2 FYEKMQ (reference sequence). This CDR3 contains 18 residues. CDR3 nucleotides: TGTGCCAGCAGTACCACCTCTTTAAGCGGGGGGGCGACAGATACGCAGTATTTT. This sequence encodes CASSTTSLSGGATDTQYF. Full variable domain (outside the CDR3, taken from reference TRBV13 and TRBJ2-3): AAGVIQSPRHLIKEKRETATLKCYPIPRHDTVYWYQQGPGQDPQFLISFYEKMQSDKGSIPDRFSAQQFSDYHSELNMSSLELGDSALYFCASSTTSLSGGATDTQYFGPGTRLTVL.

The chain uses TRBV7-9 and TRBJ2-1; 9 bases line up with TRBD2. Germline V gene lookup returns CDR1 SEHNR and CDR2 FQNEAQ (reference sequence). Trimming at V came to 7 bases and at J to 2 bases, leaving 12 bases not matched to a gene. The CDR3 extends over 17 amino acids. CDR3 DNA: TGTGCCAGCACCAAACGTCGGCTAGCGGGGCCCTACAATGAGCAGTTCTTC. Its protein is CASTKRRLAGPYNEQFF.

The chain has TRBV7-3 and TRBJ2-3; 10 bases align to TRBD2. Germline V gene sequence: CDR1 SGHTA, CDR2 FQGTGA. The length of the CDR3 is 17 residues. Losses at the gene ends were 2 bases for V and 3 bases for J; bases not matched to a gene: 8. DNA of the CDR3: TGTGCCAGCAGCTTAGAGTCTAGCGGGAGTAGAACAGATACGCAGTATTTT. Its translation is CASSLESSGSRTDTQYF.

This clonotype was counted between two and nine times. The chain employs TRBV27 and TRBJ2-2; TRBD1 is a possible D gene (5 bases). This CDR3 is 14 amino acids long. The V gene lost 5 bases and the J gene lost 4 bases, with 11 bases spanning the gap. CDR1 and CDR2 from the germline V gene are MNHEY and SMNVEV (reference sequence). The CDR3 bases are TGTGCCAGCAGTCTCGGACACCTCACCGGGGAGCTGTTTTTT. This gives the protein CASSLGHLTGELFF.

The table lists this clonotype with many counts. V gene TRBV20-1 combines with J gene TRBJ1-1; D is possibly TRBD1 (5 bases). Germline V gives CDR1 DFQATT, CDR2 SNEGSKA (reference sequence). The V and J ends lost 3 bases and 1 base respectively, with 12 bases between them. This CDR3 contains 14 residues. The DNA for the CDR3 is TGCAGTGCTAGGGTACTGGGGCCGAACACTGAAGCTTTCTTT. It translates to CSARVLGPNTEAFF.

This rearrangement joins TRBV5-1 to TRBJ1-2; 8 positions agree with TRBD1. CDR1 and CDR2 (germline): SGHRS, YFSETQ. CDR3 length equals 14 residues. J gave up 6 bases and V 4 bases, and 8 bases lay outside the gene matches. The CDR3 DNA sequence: TGCGCCAGCAGCCGGGACAGGTCTGTCCATGGCTACACCTTC. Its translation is CASSRDRSVHGYTF. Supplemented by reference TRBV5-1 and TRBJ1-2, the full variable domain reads KAGVTQTPRYLIKTRGQQVTLSCSPISGHRSVSWYQQTPGQGLQFLFEYFSETQRNKGNFPGRFSGRQFSNSRSEMNVSTLELGDSALYLCASSRDRSVHGYTFGSGTRLTVV.

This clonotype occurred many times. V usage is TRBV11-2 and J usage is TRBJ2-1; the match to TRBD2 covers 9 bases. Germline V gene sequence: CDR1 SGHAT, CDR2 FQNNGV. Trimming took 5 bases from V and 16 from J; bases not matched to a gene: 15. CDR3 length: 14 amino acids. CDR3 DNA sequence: TGTGCCAGCAGCCCCCTCCGTCGGGCGGGAGGGCCTTTCTTC. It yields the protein CASSPLRRAGGPFF.

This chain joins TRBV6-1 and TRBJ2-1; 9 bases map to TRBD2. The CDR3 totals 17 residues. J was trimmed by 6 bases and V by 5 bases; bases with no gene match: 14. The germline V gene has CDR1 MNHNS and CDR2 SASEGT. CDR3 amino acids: CASSYVPGTSLRNEQFF. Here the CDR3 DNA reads TGTGCCAGCAGTTACGTACCCGGGACTAGCCTCCGCAATGAGCAGTTCTTC.

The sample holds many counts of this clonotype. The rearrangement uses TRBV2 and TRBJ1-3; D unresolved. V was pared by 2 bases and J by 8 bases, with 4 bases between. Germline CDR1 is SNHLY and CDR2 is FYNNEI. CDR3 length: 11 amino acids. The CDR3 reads CASSEKDTIYF. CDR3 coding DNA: TGTGCCAGCAGTGAAAAGGACACCATATATTTT.

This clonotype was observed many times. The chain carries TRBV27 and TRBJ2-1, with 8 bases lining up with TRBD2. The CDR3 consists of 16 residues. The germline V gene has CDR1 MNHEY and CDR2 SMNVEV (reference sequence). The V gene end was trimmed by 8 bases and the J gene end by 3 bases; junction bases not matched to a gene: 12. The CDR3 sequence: CASFREAGVIYNEQFF. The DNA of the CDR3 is TGTGCCAGCTTCCGAGAAGCGGGAGTCATCTACAATGAGCAGTTCTTC.

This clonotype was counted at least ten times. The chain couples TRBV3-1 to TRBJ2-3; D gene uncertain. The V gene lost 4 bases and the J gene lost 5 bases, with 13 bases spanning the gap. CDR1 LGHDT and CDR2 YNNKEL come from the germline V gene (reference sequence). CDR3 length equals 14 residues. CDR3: CASSPLRYRDTQYF. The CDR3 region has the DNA TGTGCCAGCAGCCCCCTACGATATAGAGATACGCAGTATTTT.

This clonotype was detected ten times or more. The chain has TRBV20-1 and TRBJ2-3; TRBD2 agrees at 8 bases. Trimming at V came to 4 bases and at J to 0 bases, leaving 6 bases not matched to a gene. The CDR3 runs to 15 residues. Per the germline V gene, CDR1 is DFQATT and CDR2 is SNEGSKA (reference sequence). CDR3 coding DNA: TGCAGTGCTACTCGACTAGCGTATAGCACAGATACGCAGTATTTT. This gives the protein CSATRLAYSTDTQYF.

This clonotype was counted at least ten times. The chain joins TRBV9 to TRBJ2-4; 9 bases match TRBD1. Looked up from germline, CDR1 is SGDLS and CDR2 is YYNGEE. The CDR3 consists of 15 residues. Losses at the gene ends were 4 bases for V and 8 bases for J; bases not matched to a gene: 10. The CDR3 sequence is CASSSRDRAGDIQYF. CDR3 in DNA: TGTGCCAGCAGCTCCCGGGACAGGGCAGGTGACATTCAGTACTTC.